The rows below give T cell receptor beta chains drawn from one sample of a study of blood T cell repertoires in COVID-19. Only in-frame clones appear in the TCRdb table, and some are missing; sequencing was by immunoSEQ multiplex PCR. This repertoire shows 200,000 or so clones, approximately 83% found once; its top ten account for around 3%. Sequencing used peripheral blood. These receptors all stem from a man between 60 and 70 years old with acute or convalescent COVID-19. The CDR3 runs from the conserved cysteine through the conserved F or W. Each record gives: V gene, J gene, D gene, clone size, CDR3 protein, CDR3 DNA. D genes are given only for firm matches. Some rows have no size entry. The others give once, few or many, or a class for an expanded clone.

V gene: TRBV28
J gene: TRBJ2-7
D gene: TRBD1
clone size: .
CDR3 protein: CASSLGQGRHEQYF
CDR3 DNA: TGTGCCAGCAGTTTAGGACAGGGTCGGCACGAGCAGTACTTC

V gene: TRBV7-9
J gene: TRBJ2-5
D gene: .
clone size: .
CDR3 protein: CASSLGTGSRETQYF
CDR3 DNA: TGTGCCAGCAGCCTCGGAACAGGGAGCCGAGAGACCCAGTACTTC

V gene: TRBV7-2
J gene: TRBJ2-2
D gene: .
clone size: .
CDR3 protein: CASSPLGVFGELFF
CDR3 DNA: TGTGCCAGCAGCCCCCTCGGAGTATTCGGGGAGCTGTTTTTT

V gene: TRBV7-8
J gene: TRBJ2-7
D gene: TRBD2
clone size: .
CDR3 protein: CASSLILAGNEQYF
CDR3 DNA: TGTGCCAGCAGCTTAATACTAGCGGGAAACGAGCAGTACTTC

V gene: TRBV7-9
J gene: TRBJ2-4
D gene: .
clone size: .
CDR3 protein: CASSRDSQRYF
CDR3 DNA: TGTGCCAGCAGCCGCGACTCCCAACGGTACTTC

V gene: TRBV7-3
J gene: TRBJ2-2
D gene: .
clone size: .
CDR3 protein: CASSFGGPANTGELFF
CDR3 DNA: TGTGCCAGCAGCTTCGGGGGACCTGCGAACACCGGGGAGCTGTTTTTT

V gene: TRBV2
J gene: TRBJ2-7
D gene: .
clone size: .
CDR3 protein: CASSELGGDEQYF
CDR3 DNA: TGTGCCAGCAGTGAACTTGGGGGCGACGAGCAGTACTTC

V gene: TRBV19
J gene: TRBJ2-3
D gene: .
clone size: .
CDR3 protein: CASSSLYVVGDTQYF
CDR3 DNA: TGTGCCAGTAGTTCCCTCTATGTCGTTGGAGATACGCAGTATTTT

V gene: TRBV23-1
J gene: TRBJ2-7
D gene: TRBD2
clone size: .
CDR3 protein: CASSQYFSGTSGSYEQYF
CDR3 DNA: TGCGCCAGCAGTCAATACTTCTCCGGGACTAGCGGGAGCTACGAGCAGTACTTC

V gene: TRBV6-2/TRBV6-3
J gene: TRBJ2-7
D gene: TRBD2
clone size: .
CDR3 protein: CASSYTSGRAWYEQYF
CDR3 DNA: TGTGCCAGCAGTTACACTAGCGGGAGGGCCTGGTACGAGCAGTACTTC

V gene: TRBV19
J gene: TRBJ2-7
D gene: .
clone size: .
CDR3 protein: CASSTGQLREQYF
CDR3 DNA: TGTGCCAGTAGTACAGGGCAGCTTCGCGAGCAGTACTTC

V gene: TRBV19
J gene: TRBJ2-3
D gene: TRBD1
clone size: .
CDR3 protein: CASRDRGSDTQYF
CDR3 DNA: TGTGCCAGCCGGGACAGGGGATCAGATACGCAGTATTTT

V gene: TRBV10-3
J gene: TRBJ1-6
D gene: TRBD1
clone size: .
CDR3 protein: CAISQTGPDNSPLHF
CDR3 DNA: TGTGCCATCAGCCAGACAGGGCCAGATAATTCACCCCTCCACTTT

V gene: TRBV7-2
J gene: TRBJ1-4
D gene: TRBD1
clone size: .
CDR3 protein: CASSLGRGNEKLFF
CDR3 DNA: TGTGCCAGCAGCTTAGGCAGGGGGAATGAAAAACTGTTTTTT

V gene: TRBV2
J gene: TRBJ1-1
D gene: .
clone size: .
CDR3 protein: CASSVGGSLNTEAFF
CDR3 DNA: TGTGCCAGCAGTGTAGGAGGCAGCTTAAACACTGAAGCTTTCTTT

V gene: TRBV7-2
J gene: TRBJ1-5
D gene: .
clone size: .
CDR3 protein: CASSLAGVSNQPQHF
CDR3 DNA: TGTGCCAGCAGCTTAGCAGGGGTTAGCAATCAGCCCCAGCATTTT

V gene: TRBV6-5
J gene: TRBJ1-1
D gene: TRBD1
clone size: .
CDR3 protein: CASNLAGTGGTEAFF
CDR3 DNA: TGTGCCAGCAATCTAGCTGGGACAGGGGGCACTGAAGCTTTCTTT

V gene: TRBV9
J gene: TRBJ2-5
D gene: TRBD1
clone size: .
CDR3 protein: CASSEAGDRVQTQYF
CDR3 DNA: TGTGCCAGCAGCGAGGCGGGTGACAGGGTACAGACCCAGTACTTC

V gene: TRBV19
J gene: TRBJ2-1
D gene: TRBD2
clone size: .
CDR3 protein: CASVGRASNEQFF
CDR3 DNA: TGTGCCAGTGTAGGGAGGGCGTCCAATGAGCAGTTCTTC

V gene: TRBV6-1
J gene: TRBJ1-1
D gene: TRBD1
clone size: .
CDR3 protein: CASSEARGQGARNTEAFF
CDR3 DNA: TGTGCCAGCAGTGAAGCGCGGGGACAGGGTGCGCGGAACACTGAAGCTTTCTTT

V gene: TRBV5-1
J gene: TRBJ1-6
D gene: .
clone size: once
CDR3 protein: CASSLDPTGNSPLHF
CDR3 DNA: TGCGCCAGCAGCTTGGATCCCACAGGAAATTCACCCCTCCACTTT

V gene: TRBV5-1
J gene: TRBJ2-7
D gene: .
clone size: .
CDR3 protein: CASSPGAGVSYEQYF
CDR3 DNA: TGCGCCAGCAGCCCCGGGGCAGGGGTGTCCTACGAGCAGTACTTC

V gene: TRBV9
J gene: TRBJ2-5
D gene: TRBD2
clone size: .
CDR3 protein: CASSGEASGRPQYF
CDR3 DNA: TGTGCCAGCAGCGGGGAGGCTAGCGGGAGGCCCCAGTACTTC

V gene: TRBV5-1
J gene: TRBJ2-2
D gene: TRBD2
clone size: once
CDR3 protein: CASRVGLASGELFF
CDR3 DNA: TGCGCCAGCAGAGTCGGACTAGCGTCCGGGGAGCTGTTTTTT

V gene: TRBV7-8
J gene: TRBJ1-1
D gene: TRBD1
clone size: .
CDR3 protein: CASSQDRVSTEAFF
CDR3 DNA: TGTGCCAGCAGCCAGGACAGGGTTTCTACTGAAGCTTTCTTT

V gene: TRBV6-5
J gene: TRBJ2-7
D gene: .
clone size: .
CDR3 protein: CATAQGYEQYF
CDR3 DNA: TGTGCCACCGCTCAGGGATACGAGCAGTACTTC

V gene: TRBV6-5
J gene: TRBJ2-5
D gene: TRBD2
clone size: .
CDR3 protein: CASGIGGWQETQYF
CDR3 DNA: TGTGCCAGCGGTATCGGGGGGTGGCAAGAGACCCAGTACTTC

V gene: TRBV28
J gene: TRBJ2-1
D gene: TRBD2
clone size: few
CDR3 protein: CASSGRGFGTVYNEQFF
CDR3 DNA: TGTGCCAGCAGTGGGCGGGGGTTCGGGACGGTTTACAATGAGCAGTTCTTC

V gene: TRBV2
J gene: TRBJ2-7
D gene: .
clone size: .
CDR3 protein: CASSEGADYEQYF
CDR3 DNA: TGTGCCAGCAGTGAAGGGGCTGACTACGAGCAGTACTTC

V gene: TRBV5-1
J gene: TRBJ2-7
D gene: .
clone size: .
CDR3 protein: CASRVQGRDEQYF
CDR3 DNA: TGCGCCAGCAGGGTCCAGGGCCGGGACGAGCAGTACTTC

V gene: TRBV27
J gene: TRBJ1-1
D gene: TRBD1
clone size: .
CDR3 protein: CASSPDRERTEAFF
CDR3 DNA: TGTGCCAGCAGTCCGGACAGGGAGAGGACTGAAGCTTTCTTT

V gene: TRBV19
J gene: TRBJ2-1
D gene: TRBD2
clone size: .
CDR3 protein: CASSRLGLAGSYNEQFF
CDR3 DNA: TGTGCCAGTAGTAGACTGGGACTAGCGGGTTCCTACAATGAGCAGTTCTTC

V gene: TRBV6-5
J gene: TRBJ1-1
D gene: .
clone size: few
CDR3 protein: CASSAGPYNTEAFF
CDR3 DNA: TGTGCCAGCAGCGCGGGACCTTACAACACTGAAGCTTTCTTT

V gene: TRBV5-5
J gene: TRBJ2-5
D gene: TRBD2
clone size: once
CDR3 protein: CASSPTAPRLAGKETQYF
CDR3 DNA: TGTGCCAGCAGCCCCACGGCACCGAGACTAGCGGGAAAAGAGACCCAGTACTTC

V gene: TRBV27
J gene: TRBJ2-2
D gene: TRBD2
clone size: .
CDR3 protein: CASSFWRGAGGNTGELFF
CDR3 DNA: TGTGCCAGCAGTTTCTGGCGGGGGGCGGGAGGTAACACCGGGGAGCTGTTTTTT

V gene: TRBV9
J gene: TRBJ2-5
D gene: TRBD2
clone size: .
CDR3 protein: CASSEGLAGVETQYF
CDR3 DNA: TGTGCCAGCAGCGAGGGACTAGCGGGAGTAGAGACCCAGTACTTC

V gene: TRBV7-9
J gene: TRBJ1-4
D gene: .
clone size: .
CDR3 protein: CASSLEGFLNEKLFF
CDR3 DNA: TGTGCCAGCAGCTTAGAGGGGTTCCTTAATGAAAAACTGTTTTTT

V gene: TRBV7-2
J gene: TRBJ2-1
D gene: TRBD1
clone size: .
CDR3 protein: CASNFWTGASEQFF
CDR3 DNA: TGTGCCAGCAATTTTTGGACAGGGGCTAGTGAGCAGTTCTTC

V gene: TRBV27
J gene: TRBJ2-1
D gene: TRBD2
clone size: few
CDR3 protein: CASRPAIITSGAYNEQFF
CDR3 DNA: TGTGCCAGCAGGCCCGCCATAATCACTAGCGGCGCCTACAATGAGCAGTTCTTC

V gene: TRBV4-2
J gene: TRBJ2-7
D gene: TRBD1
clone size: .
CDR3 protein: CASQTRQGDSYEQYF
CDR3 DNA: TGTGCCAGCCAAACCCGACAGGGCGACTCCTACGAGCAGTACTTC

V gene: TRBV24-1
J gene: TRBJ2-3
D gene: .
clone size: .
CDR3 protein: CATSDPGTGDTQYF
CDR3 DNA: TGTGCCACCAGTGATCCCGGGACTGGAGATACGCAGTATTTT

V gene: TRBV6-5
J gene: TRBJ2-7
D gene: .
clone size: .
CDR3 protein: CASSRSGVSSYEQYF
CDR3 DNA: TGTGCCAGCAGCCGAAGCGGAGTAAGCTCCTACGAGCAGTACTTC

V gene: TRBV19
J gene: TRBJ2-1
D gene: TRBD1
clone size: .
CDR3 protein: CASSQTQGASYNEQFF
CDR3 DNA: TGTGCCAGTAGCCAGACACAGGGGGCTAGTTACAATGAGCAGTTCTTC

V gene: TRBV19
J gene: TRBJ1-5
D gene: .
clone size: .
CDR3 protein: CASRIQGMGNQPQHF
CDR3 DNA: TGTGCCAGTCGAATACAGGGTATGGGCAATCAGCCCCAGCATTTT

V gene: TRBV11-2
J gene: TRBJ2-7
D gene: .
clone size: once
CDR3 protein: CASSLLGHNYEQYF
CDR3 DNA: TGTGCCAGCAGCTTGCTAGGACATAACTACGAGCAGTACTTC

V gene: TRBV19
J gene: TRBJ2-5
D gene: TRBD2
clone size: .
CDR3 protein: CASSIWLAGQETQYF
CDR3 DNA: TGTGCCAGTAGTATTTGGCTAGCGGGACAAGAGACCCAGTACTTC